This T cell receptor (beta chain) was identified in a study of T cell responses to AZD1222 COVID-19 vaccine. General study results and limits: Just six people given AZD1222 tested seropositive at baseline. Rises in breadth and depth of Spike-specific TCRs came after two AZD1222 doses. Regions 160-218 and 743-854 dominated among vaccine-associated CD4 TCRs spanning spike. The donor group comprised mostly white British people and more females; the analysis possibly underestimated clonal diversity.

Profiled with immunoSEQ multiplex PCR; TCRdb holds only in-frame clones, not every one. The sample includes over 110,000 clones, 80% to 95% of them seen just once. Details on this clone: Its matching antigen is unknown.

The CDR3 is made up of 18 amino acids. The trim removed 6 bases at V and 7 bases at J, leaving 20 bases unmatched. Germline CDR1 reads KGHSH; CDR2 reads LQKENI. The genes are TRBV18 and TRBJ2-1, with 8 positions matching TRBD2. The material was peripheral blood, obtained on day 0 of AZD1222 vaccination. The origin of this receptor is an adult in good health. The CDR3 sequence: CASSPFPSVGGGWNEQFF. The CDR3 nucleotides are TGTGCCAGCTCGCCCTTTCCCTCAGTCGGGGGGGGTTGGAATGAGCAGTTCTTC.